A single sample is the source of the 28 T cell receptor beta chains below, sequenced in a study of human T cells and chemical hapten exposure. The time point is: pre-sensitization, week 0. Treatment indicated: therapeutic diphenylcyclopropenone sensitization with weekly scalp DPC. TCRdb reprocessed the RACE reads via MiXCR and lists one record per CDR3 protein. The table records 200,000 to 300,000 distinct CDR3 sequences, 8.6% of them present only once. The starting material was whole blood, obtained in connection with sensitization to the hapten diphenylcyclopropenone (DPC). All receptors derive from a woman in her thirties or forties with alopecia areata. Some clones in this sample may be carry-over from other donors' samples.

This clonotype was counted only a few times. The chain combines TRBV6-2 or TRBV6-3 with TRBJ2-1; 9 positions match TRBD2. The CDR3 runs to 15 residues. Looked up from germline, CDR1 is MNHEY and CDR2 is SVGEGT. Trimming took 7 bases from V and 7 from J; bases not matched to a gene: 11. CDR3 loop: CASNNLAGSLNEQFF. The CDR3 DNA reads as TGTGCCAGCAATAACCTAGCGGGGTCCCTAAATGAGCAGTTCTTC.

CDR3 in amino acids: CASSPTGLGNQPQHF. Written as DNA, the CDR3 is TGTGCCAGCTCACCGACAGGGCTGGGCAATCAGCCCCAGCATTTT. V gene TRBV18 combines with J gene TRBJ1-5, with 7 bases lining up with TRBD1. The V and J ends lost 3 bases and 2 bases, in that order; junction bases with no gene match: 4. CDR1 and CDR2 (germline): KGHSH, LQKENI. This CDR3 is 15 amino acids long. Full variable domain (rest looked up from reference TRBV18 and TRBJ1-5): NAGVMQNPRHLVRRRGQEARLRCSPMKGHSHVYWYRQLPEEGLKFMVYLQKENIIDESGMPKERFSAEFPKEGPSILRIQQVVRGDSAAYFCASSPTGLGNQPQHFGDGTRLSIL.

In its sample, this clonotype was seen a few times. This sequence joins TRBV4-1 and TRBJ1-3; D might be TRBD1 (5 bases). V lost 0 bases and J lost 4, with 10 bases in between. Germline V gene data show CDR1 as MGHRA and CDR2 as YSYEKL. CDR3 size: 15 residues. The DNA of the CDR3 is TGCGCCAGCAGCCAAGATGTCGGGGCCGGAAACACCATATATTTT. This translates into CASSQDVGAGNTIYF.

The chain employs TRBV12-3 or TRBV12-4 and TRBJ2-1; 12 nucleotides match TRBD2. The CDR3 has 18 amino acids. The J segment lost 8 bases and the V segment lost 6 bases, leaving 17 bases of the junction unmatched. The CDR3 is CASRVGLAGGLPRDEQFF. The CDR3 DNA reads TGTGCCAGCAGAGTGGGCCTAGCGGGAGGGCTTCCGCGGGATGAGCAGTTCTTC.

Many counts were recorded for this clonotype. The V and J genes are TRBV7-3 and TRBJ2-2; 8 nucleotides match TRBD1. This CDR3 is 17 amino acids long. Germline trimming cut 8 bases from V and 3 bases from J; bases unmatched to any gene: 14. Germline lookup yields CDR1 SGHTA and CDR2 FQGTGA. The CDR3 DNA is TGTGCCAGCTGGGGTCGACAGGGGCGTAATCACACCGGGGAGCTGTTTTTT. Translating it yields CASWGRQGRNHTGELFF.

This clonotype was detected a few times. The rearrangement uses TRBV5-1 and TRBJ2-3; TRBD2 might be the D (5 bases). The CDR3 totals 14 residues. Germline lookup yields CDR1 SGHRS and CDR2 YFSETQ. Between the trimmed V and J ends, which lost 4 bases and 1 base, there was a span of 10 bases. The CDR3 nucleotides are TGCGCCAGCAGCCCCACTAGACGCACAGATACGCAGTATTTT. Protein sequence: CASSPTRRTDTQYF. Based on the CDR3 plus reference TRBV5-1 and TRBJ2-3, the full variable domain is KAGVTQTPRYLIKTRGQQVTLSCSPISGHRSVSWYQQTPGQGLQFLFEYFSETQRNKGNFPGRFSGRQFSNSRSEMNVSTLELGDSALYLCASSPTRRTDTQYFGPGTRLTVL.

This sequence joins TRBV6-6 and TRBJ1-3; 7 bases are a match to TRBD1. This CDR3 contains 15 residues. Germline-derived CDR1 and CDR2 are MNHNY and SVGAGI (reference sequence). The V segment lost 2 bases and the J segment 3 bases; nucleotides outside the gene matches: 4. The CDR3 DNA sequence: TGTGCCAGCAGTTACGGGCAGGGGGTTGGAAACACCATATATTTT. It translates to CASSYGQGVGNTIYF.

This clonotype has a handful of counts. This chain uses TRBV10-3 with TRBJ1-2; no clear D gene. V was cut by 0 bases and J by 8 bases, with 13 bases left in between. This CDR3 has 14 residues. The germline gives CDR1 ENHRY, CDR2 SYGVKD. The CDR3 DNA follows: TGTGCCATCAGTGAGTCGGAGGTATCTGGCGGCTACACCTTC. Its protein product is CAISESEVSGGYTF.

The V gene is TRBV10-3, the J gene TRBJ2-7, with D possibly being TRBD1 (6 bases). Germline values: CDR1 ENHRY, CDR2 SYGVKD. Trimming took 5 bases from V and 4 from J, leaving 12 bases between them. This CDR3 has 13 residues. CDR3 in amino acids: CAISQGPGYEQYF. CDR3 sequence (DNA): TGTGCCATCAGTCAGGGGCCCGGGTACGAGCAGTACTTC.

The chain recombines TRBV20-1 with TRBJ2-3; 12 positions agree with TRBD2. The V gene end was trimmed by 3 bases and the J gene end by 3 bases; junction bases not matched to a gene: 7. The CDR3 length is 16 residues. CDR1 and CDR2 from the germline V gene are DFQATT and SNEGSKA (reference sequence). This chain's CDR3 is CSASGLGLAGTDTQYF. The CDR3 region has the DNA TGCAGTGCTAGTGGTCTCGGACTAGCGGGAACAGATACGCAGTATTTT.

This clonotype was detected only a few times. V is TRBV15 and J is TRBJ2-6; D gene ambiguous. Between the trimmed V and J ends, which lost 0 bases and 0 bases, there was a span of 9 bases. CDR1 is LNHNV and CDR2 is YYDKDF in the germline V gene (reference sequence). The CDR3 runs to 17 residues. The CDR3 is CATSRDWADSGANVLTF. In DNA, the CDR3 is TGTGCCACCAGCAGAGATTGGGCGGACTCTGGGGCCAACGTCCTGACTTTC.

Note on this clonotype: One junction end disagrees with the germline gene, perhaps due to a read error. V and J are TRBV3-1 and TRBJ1-5; D perhaps matches TRBD1 (5 bases). Per germline, CDR1 LGHDT and CDR2 YNNKEL (reference sequence). This CDR3 is built from 14 residues. The CDR3 reads CASGQQAHNQPQHF. CDR3 nucleotide sequence: TGTGCCAGCGGCCAACAGGCTCACAATCAGCCCCAGCATTTT. Full variable domain (outside the CDR3, taken from reference TRBV3-1 and TRBJ1-5): DTAVSQTPKYLVTQMGNDKSIKCEQNLGHDTMYWYKQDSKKFLKIMFSYNNKELIINETVPNRFSPKSPDKAHLNLHINSLELGDSAVYFCASGQQAHNQPQHFGDGTRLSIL.

The chain uses TRBV18 and TRBJ1-6, with a tentative D call TRBD1 (6 bases). V was shortened by 2 bases and J by 7 bases, with 12 bases between the two germline ends. The CDR3 has 15 amino acids. Germline loops: CDR1 KGHSH, CDR2 LQKENI. The CDR3 nucleotides are TGTGCCAGCTCACCAACAGGGCTCGGGAATTCACCCCTCCACTTT. This sequence encodes CASSPTGLGNSPLHF.

This chain links TRBV6-5 with TRBJ2-1; TRBD2 is a possible D gene (5 bases). V dropped 2 bases and J dropped 5 bases, with 7 bases sitting between them. The CDR3 extends over 13 amino acids. The germline V gene has CDR1 MNHEY and CDR2 SVGAGI. The CDR3 region is CASSYQRNNEQFF. The CDR3 bases are TGTGCCAGCAGTTACCAGCGGAACAATGAGCAGTTCTTC.

The genes are TRBV27 and TRBJ2-1; D is perhaps TRBD1 (6 bases). In germline, CDR1 is MNHEY, CDR2 SMNVEV (reference sequence). The CDR3 runs 15 residues. Trimming shortened V by 6 bases and J by 7 bases, and 19 bases separated the two germline ends. The CDR3 nucleotides read TGTGCCAGCAGCCCTACGCAACTTCAGGGGAATGAGCAGTTCTTC. Residues: CASSPTQLQGNEQFF.

In its sample, this clonotype was seen many times. This chain uses TRBV7-9 with TRBJ2-3; D unresolved. The CDR3 has 12 residues. Per the germline V gene, CDR1 is SEHNR and CDR2 is FQNEAQ (reference sequence). V was cut by 2 bases and J by 5 bases, with 5 bases left in between. The CDR3 nucleotides read TGTGCCAGCAGCTTAAGAGTAGATACGCAGTATTTT. Translation gives CASSLRVDTQYF.

This clonotype was seen more than once but under ten times. The V gene is TRBV11-1, the J gene TRBJ1-1, with D uncertain. This CDR3 contains 14 residues. Germline CDR1 and CDR2: SGHAT and FQDESV (reference sequence). The V end lost 3 bases, the J end lost 4 bases, and 12 bases lay between the germline ends. CDR3 in DNA: TGTGCCAGCAGCTTGGAGGTCGCGGGCACTGAAGCTTTCTTT. Encoded protein: CASSLEVAGTEAFF. The variable domain in full, with the rest retrieved from reference TRBV11-1 and TRBJ1-1, is EAEVAQSPRYKITEKSQAVAFWCDPISGHATLYWYRQILGQGPELLVQFQDESVVDDSQLPKDRFSAERLKGVDSTLKIQPAELGDSAMYLCASSLEVAGTEAFFGQGTRLTVV.

In its sample, this clonotype was seen many times. This chain uses TRBV27 with TRBJ2-2, with D uncertain. Germline CDR1 is MNHEY and CDR2 is SMNVEV (reference sequence). Between the trimmed V and J ends, which lost 4 bases and 5 bases, there was a span of 11 bases. There are 14 residues in the CDR3. DNA for the CDR3: TGTGCCAGCAGTTCAATTGTGGGGACCGGGGAGCTGTTTTTT. This codes for CASSSIVGTGELFF.

The table lists this clonotype with a few counts. The chain has TRBV27 and TRBJ2-1; tentatively, D is TRBD2 (6 bases). Per germline, CDR1 MNHEY and CDR2 SMNVEV (reference sequence). The CDR3 totals 14 residues. V lost 7 bases and J lost 6, with 16 bases in between. The DNA of the CDR3 is TGTGCCAGCAAATTGGAGGGAGTCGGCAATGAGCAGTTCTTC. As protein: CASKLEGVGNEQFF.

This clonotype has more than one count but fewer than ten. The J gene is TRBJ1-2, the V gene TRBV6-2 or TRBV6-3; unclear D gene. CDR1 is MNHEY, CDR2 SVGEGT, per germline. The CDR3 runs 13 residues. V was shortened by 8 bases and J by 8 bases, with 18 bases between the two germline ends. The chain's CDR3 is CASLERRGEGYTF. The CDR3 DNA sequence: TGTGCCAGCCTCGAGCGGCGGGGAGAAGGCTACACCTTC.

The chain combines TRBV4-3 with TRBJ1-2; D might be TRBD1 (6 bases). The CDR3 is 19 residues long. V shed 0 bases and J shed 1 base, with 21 bases lying between them. Germline CDR1 is LGHNA and CDR2 is YSLEER. For the CDR3, the DNA is TGCGCCAGCAGCCAAGATGGGGGACAAGGGGTAGTCCTTAACTATGGCTACACCTTC. Translated: CASSQDGGQGVVLNYGYTF.

J is TRBJ2-7 and V is TRBV7-8; D may be TRBD1 (5 bases). Germline loops: CDR1 SGHVS, CDR2 FQNEAQ. The CDR3 is 16 residues long. V gave up 5 bases and J gave up 3 bases, with 20 bases separating them. CDR3 coding DNA: TGTGCCAGCAGCCCCACTTCCCGTGACAGCGTCTACGAGCAGTACTTC. Translation gives CASSPTSRDSVYEQYF.

V gene TRBV18 combines with J gene TRBJ2-1, with 10 bases matching TRBD1. The trim removed 6 bases at V and 6 bases at J, leaving 8 bases unmatched. CDR3 size: 15 residues. Germline V lookup: CDR1 KGHSH, CDR2 LQKENI. Here the CDR3 DNA reads TGTGCCAGCTCCCCCGGGACAGGGGAGGGCAATGAGCAGTTCTTC. Encoded protein: CASSPGTGEGNEQFF.

The rearrangement links TRBV11-2 to TRBJ2-5; D unclear. CDR1 is SGHAT and CDR2 is FQNNGV in the germline V gene. The CDR3 runs to 13 residues. Between the trimmed V and J ends, which lost 5 bases and 4 bases, there was a span of 11 bases. The CDR3 coding sequence is TGTGCCAGCAGCCCCGGCTCCGTAGAGACCCAGTACTTC. Translated: CASSPGSVETQYF.

The CDR3 bases are TGTGCCAGCAGAACGGGGAACCCCGGGGGTGGCTACACCTTC. Amino acids: CASRTGNPGGGYTF. V usage is TRBV27 and J usage is TRBJ1-2, with TRBD1 as a possible D gene (5 bases). Germline values: CDR1 MNHEY, CDR2 SMNVEV (reference sequence). This CDR3 region has 14 residues. Between the trimmed V and J ends, which lost 6 bases and 7 bases, there was a span of 18 bases.

This chain links TRBV25-1 with TRBJ2-3; TRBD2 agrees at 9 bases. V lost 6 bases to trimming and J lost 3 bases; unmatched junction nucleotides: 7. Germline lookup yields CDR1 MGHDK and CDR2 SYGVNS. There are 15 residues in the CDR3. The CDR3 spells CASSQNSGRTDTQYF. Here the CDR3 DNA reads TGTGCCAGCAGCCAAAATAGCGGGAGAACAGATACGCAGTATTTT.

The rearrangement links TRBV5-1 to TRBJ1-4; D perhaps matches TRBD1 (6 bases). The CDR3 spans 15 residues. CDR1 is SGHRS, CDR2 YFSETQ, per germline. Trimming stripped 4 bases from V and 0 bases from J, with 10 bases between. The CDR3 loop is CASSPGTTTNEKLFF. CDR3 bases: TGCGCCAGCAGCCCAGGGACAACAACTAATGAAAAACTGTTTTTT.

V and J are TRBV7-6 and TRBJ2-1, with unresolved D. CDR1 is SGHVS, CDR2 FNYEAQ, per germline. This CDR3 has 11 residues. Deletions cut 3 bases from V and 5 bases from J, with 2 bases between. CDR3 protein: CASSFHNEQFF. The CDR3 bases are TGTGCCAGCAGCTTCCACAATGAGCAGTTCTTC.